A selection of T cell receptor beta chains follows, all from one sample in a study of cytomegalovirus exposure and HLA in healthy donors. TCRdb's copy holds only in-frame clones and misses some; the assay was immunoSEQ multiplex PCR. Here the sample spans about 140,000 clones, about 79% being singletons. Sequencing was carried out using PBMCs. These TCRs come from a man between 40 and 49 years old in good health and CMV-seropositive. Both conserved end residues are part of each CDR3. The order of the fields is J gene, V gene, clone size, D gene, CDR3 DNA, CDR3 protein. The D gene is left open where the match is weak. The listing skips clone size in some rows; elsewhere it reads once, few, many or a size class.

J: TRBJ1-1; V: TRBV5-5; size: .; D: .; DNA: TGTGCCAGCAGCTTGTCTCTTTTGAACACTGAAGCTTTCTTT; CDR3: CASSLSLLNTEAFF
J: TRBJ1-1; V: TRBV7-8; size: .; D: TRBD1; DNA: TGTGCCAGCAGCCTCCAACAGGGGGCCATGATGAACACTGAAGCTTTCTTT; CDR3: CASSLQQGAMMNTEAFF
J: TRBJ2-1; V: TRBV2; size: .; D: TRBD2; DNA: TGTGCCAGCAGTTCAGGGAGGGGCGAGCAGTTCTTC; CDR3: CASSSGRGEQFF
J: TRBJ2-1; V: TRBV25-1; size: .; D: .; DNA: TGTGCCAGCAGTGAATCCAAAATGAGCTCCTACAATGAGCAGTTCTTC; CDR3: CASSESKMSSYNEQFF
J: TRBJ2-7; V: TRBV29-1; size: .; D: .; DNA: TGCAGCGTGCATGGGGGGTTTCTCTCCTACGAGCAGTACTTC; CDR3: CSVHGGFLSYEQYF
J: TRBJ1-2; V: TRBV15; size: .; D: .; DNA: TGTGCCACCAGCACGGACACCTATGGCTACACCTTC; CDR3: CATSTDTYGYTF
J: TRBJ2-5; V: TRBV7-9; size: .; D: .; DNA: TGTGCCAGCAGCGAGACCTTAAGGAGGGAGACCCAGTACTTC; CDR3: CASSETLRRETQYF
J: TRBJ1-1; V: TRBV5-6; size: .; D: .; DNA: TGTGCCAGCAGCCAGCAGGTGAACACTGAAGCTTTCTTT; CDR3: CASSQQVNTEAFF
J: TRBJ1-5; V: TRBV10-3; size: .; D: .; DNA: TGTGCCATCAGTCGGGACAACCTCAATCAGCCCCAGCATTTT; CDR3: CAISRDNLNQPQHF
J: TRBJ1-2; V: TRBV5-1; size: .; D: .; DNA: TGCGCCAGCAGCTTTACAGTTAACTATGGCTACACCTTC; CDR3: CASSFTVNYGYTF
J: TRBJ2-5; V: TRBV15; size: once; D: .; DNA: TGTGCCACCAGCAGAGTAAGACTGGGAGTCGGGACCCAGTACTTC; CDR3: CATSRVRLGVGTQYF
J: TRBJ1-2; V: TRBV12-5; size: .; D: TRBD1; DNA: TGTGCTAGTGGTCCGACCGGGACAGCTCTCTATGGCTACACCTTC; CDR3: CASGPTGTALYGYTF
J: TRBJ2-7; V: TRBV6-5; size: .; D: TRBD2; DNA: TGTGCCAGACCTAGACTAGCGGAGTACTACGAGCAGTACTTC; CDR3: CARPRLAEYYEQYF
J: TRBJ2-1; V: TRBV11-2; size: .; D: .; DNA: TGTGCCAGCAGCTTGTCGCTAGCGAATGAGCAGTTCTTC; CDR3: CASSLSLANEQFF
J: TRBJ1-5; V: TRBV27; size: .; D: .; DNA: TGTGCCAGCAGTTTACTAGGAAGCAATCAGCCCCAGCATTTT; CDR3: CASSLLGSNQPQHF
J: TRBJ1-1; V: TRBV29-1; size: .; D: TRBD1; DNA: TGCAGCGCACAGGGGAAGTACACTGAAGCTTTCTTT; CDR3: CSAQGKYTEAFF
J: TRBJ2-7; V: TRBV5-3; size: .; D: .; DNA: TGTGCCGGCGGATTGTCAGACGAGCAGTACTTC; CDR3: CAGGLSDEQYF
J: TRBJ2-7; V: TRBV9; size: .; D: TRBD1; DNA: TGTGCCAGCAGCGTTAGCGCAGGGACAGGGTCCTACGAGCAGTACTTC; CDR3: CASSVSAGTGSYEQYF
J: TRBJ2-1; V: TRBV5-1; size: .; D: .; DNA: TGCGCCAGCAGCTCGGCGACAGCCATCTCTAGTGAGCAGTTCTTC; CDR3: CASSSATAISSEQFF
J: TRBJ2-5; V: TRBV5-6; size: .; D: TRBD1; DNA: TGTGCCAGCAGGCAACAGGGGTTCACAGAGACCCAGTACTTC; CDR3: CASRQQGFTETQYF
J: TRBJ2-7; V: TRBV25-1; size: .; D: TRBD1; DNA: TGTGCCAGCAGTGAAGGAAGGACAGGGGGGAACTACGAGCAGTACTTC; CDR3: CASSEGRTGGNYEQYF
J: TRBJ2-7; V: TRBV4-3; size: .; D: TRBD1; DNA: TGCGCCAGCAGCCAAGCTATAAACAGGGGTTACGAGCAGTACTTC; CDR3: CASSQAINRGYEQYF
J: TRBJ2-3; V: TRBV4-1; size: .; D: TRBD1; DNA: TGCGCCAGCAGCCAATTCGTTTCCGGGACAGGGGGGTCGGATACGCAGTATTTT; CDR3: CASSQFVSGTGGSDTQYF
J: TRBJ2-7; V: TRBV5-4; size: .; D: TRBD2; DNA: TGTGCCAGCAGCCTTGGTGGGGCCCTGGGACTAGCGGGGAGCATCCACGAGCAGTACTTC; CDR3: CASSLGGALGLAGSIHEQYF
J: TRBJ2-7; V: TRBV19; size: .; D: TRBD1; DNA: TGTGCCAGTAGTACCGGGACAGGATACTACGAGCAGTACTTC; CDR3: CASSTGTGYYEQYF
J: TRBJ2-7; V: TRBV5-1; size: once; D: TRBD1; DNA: TGCGCCAGCAGCTTGGGGGCAGGACAGGGCTACGAGCAGTACTTC; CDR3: CASSLGAGQGYEQYF
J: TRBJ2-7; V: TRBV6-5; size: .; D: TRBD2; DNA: TGTGCCAGCAGCCCGACCGGGACTAGAGATGAGCAGTACTTC; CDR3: CASSPTGTRDEQYF
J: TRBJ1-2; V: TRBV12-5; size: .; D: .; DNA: TGTGCTAGTGGGATAGGGGGGGGCTTTGGATATGGCTACACCTTC; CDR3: CASGIGGGFGYGYTF
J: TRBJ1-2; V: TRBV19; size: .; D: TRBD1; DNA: TGTGCCAGTAGTATATTACCATTCACGACAGGGAGGTATGGCTACACCTTC; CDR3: CASSILPFTTGRYGYTF
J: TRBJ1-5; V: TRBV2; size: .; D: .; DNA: TGTGCCAGCCAGGATAGCAATCAGCCCCAGCATTTT; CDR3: CASQDSNQPQHF
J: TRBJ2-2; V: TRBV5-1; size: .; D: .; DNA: TGCGCCAGCAGCCGGACAGAGACCGGGGAGCTGTTTTTT; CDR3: CASSRTETGELFF
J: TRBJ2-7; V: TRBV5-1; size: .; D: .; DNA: TGCGCCAGCAGCTTGGAGCCGTGGCAGGGGAGCTCCTACGAGCAGTACTTC; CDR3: CASSLEPWQGSSYEQYF
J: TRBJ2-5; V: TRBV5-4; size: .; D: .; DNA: TGTGCCAGCAGGATTACCACAGATCAAGAGACCCAGTACTTC; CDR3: CASRITTDQETQYF
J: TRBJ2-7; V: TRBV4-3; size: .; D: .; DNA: TGCGCCAGCAGCCAAGGGGGAGGCCCTTCCTACGAGCAGTACTTC; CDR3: CASSQGGGPSYEQYF
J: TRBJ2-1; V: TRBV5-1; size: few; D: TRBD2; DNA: TGCGCCAGCAGCTTGGGACTAGCGTCAAACAATGAGCAGTTCTTC; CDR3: CASSLGLASNNEQFF
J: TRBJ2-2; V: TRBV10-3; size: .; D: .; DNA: TGTGCCATACCGGGACAAACGAACACCGGGGAGCTGTTTTTT; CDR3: CAIPGQTNTGELFF
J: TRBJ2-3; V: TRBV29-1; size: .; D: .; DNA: TGCAGCGTTGGTCAGGGGCTGGGAGATACGCAGTATTTT; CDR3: CSVGQGLGDTQYF
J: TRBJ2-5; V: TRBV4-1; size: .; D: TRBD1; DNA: TGCGCCAGCAGCCCGGGACAGGGAATTTCGACAGAGACCCAGTACTTC; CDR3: CASSPGQGISTETQYF
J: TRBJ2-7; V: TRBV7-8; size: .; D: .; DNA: TGTGCCAGCAGCTTGGCCCTAGGAAGGGGCTACGAGCAGTACTTC; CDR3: CASSLALGRGYEQYF
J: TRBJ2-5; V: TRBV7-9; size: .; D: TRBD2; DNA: TGTGCCAGCAGCAATGGACTAGCGGGAGTTCTCGAGACCCAGTACTTC; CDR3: CASSNGLAGVLETQYF
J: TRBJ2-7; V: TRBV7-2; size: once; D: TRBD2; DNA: TGTGCCAGCACCGAGCGGGGCCCCTACGAGCAGTACTTC; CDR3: CASTERGPYEQYF
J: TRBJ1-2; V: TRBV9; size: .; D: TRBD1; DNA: TGTGCCAGCAGCGTTGGGGGACAGAGGTCTGGCTACACCTTC; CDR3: CASSVGGQRSGYTF
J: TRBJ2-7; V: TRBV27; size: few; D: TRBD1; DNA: TGTGCCAGCAGTTTAGGCGCGAGCAGGGGGTACGAGCAGTACTTC; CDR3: CASSLGASRGYEQYF
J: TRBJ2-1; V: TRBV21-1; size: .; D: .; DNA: TGTGCCAGCAGCAAAGTCGGTGGGCCACAGGGGCGTGAGCAGTTCTTC; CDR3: CASSKVGGPQGREQFF